This passage covers 7 T cell receptor beta chains from one sample sequenced in a study of cytomegalovirus exposure and HLA in healthy donors. The method was immunoSEQ multiplex PCR; TCRdb's version includes in-frame clones alone and lacks a portion of them. The data show a few hundred thousand clones, with approximately 84% seen just once and about 12% held by the top ten. Sequencing was performed on PBMCs. These TCRs come from a man aged 18 to 29 in good health and CMV-seropositive.

This clone was observed a handful of times. The chain is built from TRBV6-5 and TRBJ1-2; TRBD1 aligns across 7 bases. CDR1 MNHEY and CDR2 SVGAGI come from the germline V gene. The J segment lost 4 bases and the V segment lost 10 bases, leaving 6 bases of the junction unmatched. This CDR3 spans 12 amino acids. CDR3 in amino acids: CATAGGSYGYTF. In DNA form, the CDR3 reads TGTGCCACCGCAGGGGGAAGCTATGGCTACACCTTC.

This rearrangement joins TRBV7-6 to TRBJ2-1, with D possibly matching TRBD2 (6 bases). Per germline, CDR1 SGHVS and CDR2 FNYEAQ. Trimming stripped 4 bases from V and 3 bases from J, with 16 bases between. The CDR3 sequence is 16 residues long. The CDR3 DNA reads as TGTGCCAGCAGCTCATTACCGATTAGCGGCTACAATGAGCAGTTCTTC. Translating gives CASSSLPISGYNEQFF.

This chain joins TRBV29-1 and TRBJ2-1, with TRBD1 as a possible D gene (7 bases). This CDR3 region has 13 residues. V was cut by 4 bases and J by 6 bases, with 13 bases left in between. Germline V gene lookup returns CDR1 SQVTM and CDR2 ANQGSEA. The CDR3 sequence: CSVGQGGFNEQFF. CDR3 nucleotides: TGCAGCGTTGGACAGGGAGGTTTCAATGAGCAGTTCTTC.

The V call is TRBV6-5, the J call TRBJ2-3; 8 bases are a match to TRBD1. Trimming at V came to 6 bases and at J to 6 bases, leaving 2 bases not matched to a gene. Germline CDR1 is MNHEY and CDR2 is SVGAGI. The CDR3 length is 12 residues. In DNA form, the CDR3 reads TGTGCCAGCAGGACAGGGGCTGATACGCAGTATTTT. Encoded protein: CASRTGADTQYF.

The chain has TRBV5-1 and TRBJ1-2; D is possibly TRBD1 (5 bases). Germline V CDR1 and CDR2: SGHRS, YFSETQ. This CDR3 has 16 residues. V was cut by 4 bases and J by 5 bases, with 21 bases left in between. The CDR3 sequence is CASSPELGLKGYGYTF. CDR3 DNA sequence: TGCGCCAGCAGCCCGGAGCTGGGGTTAAAGGGGTATGGCTACACCTTC. Drawing the rest from reference TRBV5-1 and TRBJ1-2, the complete variable domain is KAGVTQTPRYLIKTRGQQVTLSCSPISGHRSVSWYQQTPGQGLQFLFEYFSETQRNKGNFPGRFSGRQFSNSRSEMNVSTLELGDSALYLCASSPELGLKGYGYTFGSGTRLTVV.

This chain links TRBV30 with TRBJ2-7, with a tentative D call TRBD2 (5 bases). The CDR3 has 16 residues. Germline V gives CDR1 GTSNPN, CDR2 SVGIG (reference sequence). Trimming pared 0 bases from V and 3 bases from J, leaving 18 bases between. The CDR3 nucleotides read TGTGCCTGGAGTGTACAAGGGCTAGCCGGGCGCTACGAGCAGTACTTC. Its translation: CAWSVQGLAGRYEQYF.

The chain is built from TRBV27 and TRBJ2-5; 7 bases fit TRBD1. CDR3 length equals 13 residues. From germline, CDR1 is MNHEY and CDR2 SMNVEV (reference sequence). The V and J ends lost 4 bases and 4 bases, in that order; junction bases with no gene match: 3. CDR3 region: CASSSGTVETQYF. The CDR3 bases are TGTGCCAGCAGTTCCGGGACAGTAGAGACCCAGTACTTC.